This is a list of T cell receptor beta chains from one sample in a study of T cells in Graves' hyperthyroidism and ophthalmopathy. TCRdb used MiXCR to reprocess the multiplex PCR reads, holding one entry per CDR3 protein. The repertoire holds around 350,000 distinct CDR3 sequences, with 14% as singletons. Material: blood. The receptors come from a woman aged 25 to 39 with Graves' ophthalmopathy. The CDR3 runs from the conserved cysteine through the conserved F or W. A D gene is named only where the DNA matches it firmly. Size is omitted from some rows. Given values are once, few, many or a class for expanded clones.

D gene: NA
V gene: TRBV12-3/TRBV12-4
J gene: TRBJ2-3
clone size: many
CDR3 protein: CASSFQASIPTDTQYF
CDR3 DNA: TGTGCCAGCAGTTTCCAGGCTTCAATCCCCACAGATACGCAGTATTTT

D gene: TRBD1
V gene: TRBV2
J gene: TRBJ2-7
clone size: many
CDR3 protein: CASTRPGGRYEQYF
CDR3 DNA: TGTGCCAGCACCAGACCAGGGGGAAGGTACGAGCAGTACTTC

D gene: TRBD2
V gene: TRBV7-2
J gene: TRBJ2-1
clone size: many
CDR3 protein: CASSSRAGPYNEQFF
CDR3 DNA: TGTGCCAGCAGCTCTAGAGCGGGGCCTTACAATGAGCAGTTCTTC

D gene: NA
V gene: TRBV24-1
J gene: TRBJ2-7
clone size: many
CDR3 protein: CATSPGDGNSYEQYF
CDR3 DNA: TGTGCCACCAGCCCCGGGGACGGAAACTCCTACGAGCAGTACTTC

D gene: TRBD1
V gene: TRBV2
J gene: TRBJ1-1
clone size: many
CDR3 protein: CASSDRGNTEAFF
CDR3 DNA: TGTGCCAGCAGCGACAGGGGGAACACTGAAGCTTTCTTT

D gene: TRBD1
V gene: TRBV19
J gene: TRBJ1-1
clone size: NA
CDR3 protein: CASSQGVRNTEAFF
CDR3 DNA: TGTGCCAGTAGTCAGGGGGTTCGGAACACTGAAGCTTTCTTT

D gene: NA
V gene: TRBV7-8
J gene: TRBJ1-1
clone size: many
CDR3 protein: CASSFYSENTEAFF
CDR3 DNA: TGTGCCAGCAGCTTTTATTCGGAAAACACTGAAGCTTTCTTT

D gene: NA
V gene: TRBV7-8
J gene: TRBJ1-5
clone size: many
CDR3 protein: CASSLGGASNQPQHF
CDR3 DNA: TGTGCCAGCAGCTTAGGCGGGGCTAGCAATCAGCCCCAGCATTTT

D gene: NA
V gene: TRBV29-1
J gene: TRBJ2-1
clone size: many
CDR3 protein: CSVDERTYNEQFF
CDR3 DNA: TGCAGCGTTGACGAGCGGACCTACAATGAGCAGTTCTTC

D gene: TRBD1
V gene: TRBV30
J gene: TRBJ1-2
clone size: many
CDR3 protein: CAWIGDSYGYTF
CDR3 DNA: TGTGCCTGGATAGGGGACAGTTATGGCTACACCTTC

D gene: TRBD2
V gene: TRBV29-1
J gene: TRBJ2-5
clone size: few
CDR3 protein: CSVSPRLAVQGTQYF
CDR3 DNA: TGCAGCGTCTCTCCGCGACTAGCGGTGCAGGGGACCCAGTACTTC

D gene: NA
V gene: TRBV7-3
J gene: TRBJ2-2
clone size: many
CDR3 protein: CASSFLGPGGELFF
CDR3 DNA: TGTGCCAGCAGCTTTCTAGGGCCGGGCGGGGAGCTGTTTTTT

D gene: TRBD2
V gene: TRBV7-2
J gene: TRBJ2-3
clone size: many
CDR3 protein: CASSLAGGPTDTQYF
CDR3 DNA: TGTGCCAGCAGCCTCGCGGGGGGGCCCACAGATACGCAGTATTTT

D gene: NA
V gene: TRBV30
J gene: TRBJ1-3
clone size: NA
CDR3 protein: CGSSTSGNTIYF
CDR3 DNA: TGTGGCAGCAGTACCTCTGGAAACACCATATATTTT

D gene: NA
V gene: TRBV28
J gene: TRBJ1-4
clone size: many
CDR3 protein: CASSSGWEKLFF
CDR3 DNA: TGTGCCAGCTCTTCGGGGTGGGAAAAACTGTTTTTT

D gene: NA
V gene: TRBV20-1
J gene: TRBJ1-5
clone size: many
CDR3 protein: CSARAGTSNQPQHF
CDR3 DNA: TGCAGTGCTAGAGCTGGTACTAGCAATCAGCCCCAGCATTTT

D gene: NA
V gene: TRBV9
J gene: TRBJ1-1
clone size: NA
CDR3 protein: CASSVVGEPEAFF
CDR3 DNA: TGTGCCAGCAGCGTAGTTGGGGAACCTGAAGCTTTCTTT

D gene: NA
V gene: TRBV11-2
J gene: TRBJ1-2
clone size: many
CDR3 protein: CASSLDRIGDYGYTF
CDR3 DNA: TGTGCCAGCAGCTTAGATCGAATAGGGGACTATGGCTACACCTTC

D gene: NA
V gene: TRBV11-3
J gene: TRBJ1-1
clone size: many
CDR3 protein: CASSLSGAGTEAFF
CDR3 DNA: TGTGCCAGCAGCCTATCCGGGGCGGGTACTGAAGCTTTCTTT

D gene: TRBD1
V gene: TRBV11-2
J gene: TRBJ2-2
clone size: many
CDR3 protein: CASSFVTGTGVGELFF
CDR3 DNA: TGTGCCAGCAGCTTCGTAACCGGGACAGGGGTCGGGGAGCTGTTTTTT